This T cell receptor beta chain came from a study of blood T cell repertoires in COVID-19. Overall study: The study drew acute and convalescent COVID-19 samples from the United States, Italy and Spain. T cells, B-cell-depleted T cells, or PBMCs supplied cDNA or gDNA.

V lost 3 bases and J lost 0; bases outside the gene matches: 3. The V gene's germline CDR1 is SGHKS and CDR2 YYEKEE (reference sequence). The CDR3 loop spans 15 amino acids. The authors' processing: Reference gene primer amplification in the assay estimated nucleated cell counts. Produced via immunoSEQ multiplex PCR; TCRdb's table is partial and in-frame only. D and trimming were read from the DNA, whereas the V and J calls and clone size are those reported in that table. The table includes approximately 210,000 clones, around 78% detected once. The source material was peripheral blood. The rearrangement links TRBV5-5 to TRBJ2-1, with 7 bases that match TRBD2. The TCR was taken from a woman aged 70-85 years with active or convalescent COVID-19. The CDR3 coding sequence is TGTGCCAGCAGCTGGGCTAGCGGCTCCTACAATGAGCAGTTCTTC. The encoded protein is CASSWASGSYNEQFF.